A single sample gave rise to the 8 T cell receptor beta chains below, sequenced in a study of cytomegalovirus exposure and HLA in healthy donors. 13 Jbeta primers and 60 Vbeta primers were used for the PCR. Sequenced by immunoSEQ multiplex PCR; TCRdb stores in-frame clones only, minus some. This table has 160,000 or so clones, about 69% appearing once. The sequenced material came from PBMCs. These TCRs come from a human donor in good health.

The gene calls are TRBV29-1 and TRBJ1-2; tentative D call: TRBD1 (5 bases). Trimming removed 4 bases at V and 4 bases at J, with 13 bases between. CDR1 is SQVTM and CDR2 is ANQGSEA in the germline V gene. This CDR3 has 13 amino acids. For the CDR3, the DNA is TGCAGCGTTGTGAGGGGAGGAAGCTATGGCTACACCTTC. The encoded protein is CSVVRGGSYGYTF.

The V gene is TRBV5-1, the J gene TRBJ2-5, with D possibly being TRBD1 (5 bases). Germline assignment: CDR1 SGHRS and CDR2 YFSETQ. This CDR3 comprises 13 residues. V was pared by 4 bases and J by 5 bases, with 12 bases between. The CDR3 sequence is CASSLGDWETQYF. For the CDR3, the DNA is TGCGCCAGCAGCCTAGGGGATTGGGAGACCCAGTACTTC.

V is TRBV5-6 and J is TRBJ1-2; 7 bases are shared with TRBD1. Germline assignment: CDR1 SGHDT and CDR2 YYEEEE. J lost 6 bases, V lost 4 bases, and 12 bases had no gene match. The CDR3 spans 15 residues. This CDR3 reads CASSLPPGGDDGYTF. The CDR3 DNA is TGTGCCAGCAGCCTCCCGCCAGGGGGTGACGATGGCTACACCTTC. The whole variable domain, remainder taken from reference TRBV5-6 and TRBJ1-2, is DAGVTQSPTHLIKTRGQQVTLRCSPKSGHDTVSWYQQALGQGPQFIFQYYEEEERQRGNFPDRFSGHQFPNYSSELNVNALLLGDSALYLCASSLPPGGDDGYTFGSGTRLTVV.

A single count supports this clone. The chain uses TRBV5-4 and TRBJ1-1; a weak D match, TRBD1 (5 bases). This CDR3 has 15 residues. The germline gives CDR1 SGHNT, CDR2 YYREEE (reference sequence). V dropped 1 base and J dropped 0 bases, with 10 bases sitting between them. The CDR3 DNA is TGTGCCAGCAGCTTGCGGGCAGGGATGAACACTGAAGCTTTCTTT. Translating gives CASSLRAGMNTEAFF.

This rearrangement joins TRBV6-5 to TRBJ1-1; D might be TRBD1 (6 bases). V was shortened by 2 bases and J by 3 bases, with 10 bases between the two germline ends. This CDR3 has 14 residues. Germline loops: CDR1 MNHEY, CDR2 SVGAGI. This CDR3 reads CASSYHRADTEAFF. CDR3 coding DNA: TGTGCCAGCAGTTACCACAGGGCCGACACTGAAGCTTTCTTT.

A single count supports this clone. The chain employs TRBV6-5 and TRBJ1-4; TRBD1 matches 9 bases. Germline lookup yields CDR1 MNHEY and CDR2 SVGAGI. The CDR3 covers 14 residues. The V segment lost 5 bases and the J segment 8 bases; nucleotides outside the gene matches: 6. In nucleotides, the CDR3 is TGTGCCAGCAGTATGGGACAGGGAGGAGAAAAACTGTTTTTT. This translates into CASSMGQGGEKLFF.

The chain links TRBV6-4 to TRBJ1-4, with D unclear. This CDR3 spans 15 amino acids. The V and J ends lost 0 bases and 5 bases respectively, with 10 bases between them. Germline V gene sequence: CDR1 MRHNA, CDR2 SNTAGT. The CDR3: CASSDSRRENEKLFF. The CDR3 DNA reads as TGTGCCAGCAGTGACTCGAGGAGGGAGAATGAAAAACTGTTTTTT.

The chain carries TRBV2 and TRBJ1-1; D not certain. This CDR3 spans 15 amino acids. V gave up 8 bases and J gave up 1 base, with 17 bases separating them. Germline CDR1 is SNHLY and CDR2 is FYNNEI. The DNA of the CDR3 is TGTGCCAGCGGCGCTTCGATGGGAGCGAACACTGAAGCTTTCTTT. Translated, it gives CASGASMGANTEAFF.